Listed below are T cell receptor beta chains from one sample, sequenced in a study of PD-L1 blockade in urothelial cancer. Generated by immunoSEQ multiplex PCR, the TCRdb table keeps only in-frame clones and is missing some. This table has approximately 55,000 clones, 85% to 90% appearing once. This material consisted of PBMCs, taken around atezolizumab (anti-PD-L1) treatment. These receptor sequences come from a man aged 55 to 70 with urothelial cancer. The CDR3 runs from the conserved cysteine through the conserved F or W. D genes are given only for firm matches. Rows may omit the clone size; those that give it use once, few, many or a size class.

TRBD2 TRBJ2-5 few TRBV5-1 CASSLGTSGNLIQETQYF TGCGCCAGCAGCTTGGGGACTAGCGGGAATCTAATCCAAGAGACCCAGTACTTC
TRBD1 TRBJ2-1 . TRBV9 CASSYSGTAYNEQFF TGTGCCAGCAGCTACTCCGGGACAGCCTACAATGAGCAGTTCTTC
TRBD1 TRBJ1-2 . TRBV6-1 CASRRQGYYGYTF TGTGCCAGCAGGAGACAGGGATACTATGGCTACACCTTC
TRBD1 TRBJ2-2 . TRBV28 CASSSTGGVTGELFF TGTGCCAGCAGTTCCACAGGGGGCGTCACCGGGGAGCTGTTTTTT
. TRBJ1-1 . TRBV5-8 CASSLRQNMNTEAFF TGTGCCAGCAGCTTACGACAAAACATGAACACTGAAGCTTTCTTT
TRBD2 TRBJ2-7 . TRBV9 CASSGRGRDYSYEQYF TGTGCCAGCAGCGGAAGGGGCCGGGACTACTCCTACGAGCAGTACTTC
. TRBJ2-7 . TRBV7-2 CASSLTDYEQYF TGTGCCAGCAGCTTAACTGACTACGAGCAGTACTTC
TRBD1 TRBJ1-6 . TRBV5-4 CASSSSNGTGPNSPLHF TGTGCCAGCAGCTCGTCGAACGGGACAGGACCCAATTCACCCCTCCACTTT
. TRBJ1-4 . TRBV11-2 CASSLDMEKLFF TGTGCCAGCAGCTTAGATATGGAAAAACTGTTTTTT
TRBD1 TRBJ1-5 . TRBV6-1 CASSEMGQGYQPQHF TGTGCCAGCAGTGAAATGGGACAGGGGTATCAGCCCCAGCATTTT
TRBD1 TRBJ1-4 . TRBV5-1 CASSSTGTGGEKLFF TGCGCCAGCAGCTCAACCGGGACAGGGGGTGAAAAACTGTTTTTT
. TRBJ1-2 . TRBV5-4 CASSLEVQGRYGYTF TGTGCCAGCAGCTTGGAGGTACAGGGTAGGTATGGCTACACCTTC
TRBD1 TRBJ2-7 . TRBV19 CASSIRDSSYEQYF TGTGCCAGTAGTATCAGGGACAGCTCCTACGAGCAGTACTTC
TRBD2 TRBJ2-7 once TRBV5-6 CASSLGRGSSYEQYF TGTGCCAGCAGCCTCGGGAGGGGCAGCTCCTACGAGCAGTACTTC
TRBD1 TRBJ1-1 . TRBV4-3 CASSLRQGEEAFF TGCGCCAGCAGCCTCCGACAGGGGGAGGAGGCTTTCTTT
. TRBJ1-2 . TRBV11-1 CASSKAANYGYTF TGTGCCAGCAGCAAGGCGGCGAACTATGGCTACACCTTC
TRBD1 TRBJ2-7 . TRBV2 CASRPGQGLDEQYF TGTGCCAGCAGACCGGGACAGGGTTTGGATGAGCAGTACTTC
TRBD1 TRBJ2-7 few TRBV7-8 CASSSTGTVIAEQYF TGTGCCAGCAGCTCAACCGGGACAGTAATAGCCGAGCAGTACTTC
. TRBJ1-6 . TRBV5-4 CASSFTDNNSPLHF TGTGCCAGCAGCTTTACAGACAATAATTCACCCCTCCACTTT
TRBD2 TRBJ2-5 once TRBV7-2 CASSRIAGSVQETQYF TGTGCCAGCAGCCGAATAGCGGGGTCGGTTCAAGAGACCCAGTACTTC
. TRBJ1-2 . TRBV7-3 CASSDPGTHYGYTF TGTGCCAGCAGCGACCCCGGGACACACTATGGCTACACCTTC
TRBD2 TRBJ2-5 . TRBV10-3 CAISELGGREETQYF TGTGCCATCAGTGAGTTGGGAGGGCGCGAAGAGACCCAGTACTTC
TRBD2 TRBJ2-7 . TRBV7-9 CASSWSGGSSYEQYF TGTGCCAGCAGCTGGTCGGGGGGAAGCTCCTACGAGCAGTACTTC
. TRBJ1-5 . TRBV27 CASSLSGGGQPQHF TGTGCCAGCAGTTTATCGGGGGGAGGTCAGCCCCAGCATTTT
. TRBJ2-7 . TRBV27 CASSRNRDYEQYF TGTGCCAGCAGTCGCAACAGGGACTACGAGCAGTACTTC
. TRBJ1-1 . TRBV9 CASSASNTEAFF TGTGCCAGCAGCGCCTCGAACACTGAAGCTTTCTTT
. TRBJ1-4 few TRBV11-2 CASSLVPPGKGGEKLFF TGTGCCAGCAGCTTAGTACCCCCGGGGAAAGGTGGTGAAAAACTGTTTTTT
. TRBJ1-5 . TRBV6-1 CASSEWPQGLSSNQPQHF TGTGCCAGCAGTGAATGGCCGCAGGGTTTGAGTAGCAATCAGCCCCAGCATTTT
. TRBJ1-4 . TRBV18 CASSPGQSFNEKLFF TGTGCCAGCTCACCGGGACAAAGTTTTAATGAAAAACTGTTTTTT
TRBD1 TRBJ1-2 . TRBV25-1 CASSETGSTSYGYTF TGTGCCAGCAGTGAGACAGGGAGTACATCCTATGGCTACACCTTC
. TRBJ1-4 . TRBV2 CASSVVQAEKLFF TGTGCCAGCAGTGTGGTCCAGGCTGAAAAACTGTTTTTT
TRBD2 TRBJ2-7 . TRBV30 CAWTGGGDYEQYF TGTGCCTGGACTGGCGGGGGGGACTACGAGCAGTACTTC
. TRBJ1-5 . TRBV15 CATGGAALGQPQHF TGTGCCACCGGAGGAGCGGCTCTAGGGCAGCCCCAGCATTTT
. TRBJ2-1 once TRBV6-6 CASSPVLSEQFF TGTGCCAGCAGTCCCGTGCTAAGTGAGCAGTTCTTC
. TRBJ2-7 . TRBV12-1 CAGPSGRRGAQYF TGTGCTGGCCCTAGCGGGAGAAGGGGGGCACAGTACTTC
TRBD1 TRBJ2-5 . TRBV2 CASLGQGAPTETQYF TGTGCCAGCCTAGGACAGGGGGCTCCTACAGAGACCCAGTACTTC
. TRBJ1-2 . TRBV4-1 CASSPEVNQNYGYTF TGCGCCAGCAGCCCGGAGGTAAATCAGAACTATGGCTACACCTTC